Below are 15 T cell receptor beta chains sequenced from a single sample in a study of T-cell memory formation after mild COVID-19. A single record per CDR3 protein comes from TCRdb applying MiXCR to the 5' RACE reads. The data contain 40,000 or so distinct CDR3 sequences, around 6.1% of them singletons. Material for sequencing was PBMCs or a T cell subset sorted from them (not recorded which). Receptor source: an adult who had mild COVID-19 (a few samples of this study predate the infection). Cell type and time point are not known.

This clonotype was picked up a small number of times. This sequence joins TRBV2 and TRBJ1-4, with 9 nucleotides matching TRBD1. The V gene end was trimmed by 4 bases and the J gene end by 5 bases; junction bases not matched to a gene: 2. CDR3 size: 14 residues. Germline values: CDR1 SNHLY, CDR2 FYNNEI. The CDR3 nucleotides read TGTGCCAGCAGTGTTGGGACAGGGAATGAAAAACTGTTTTTT. This translates into CASSVGTGNEKLFF.

DNA for the CDR3: TGCGCCAGCAGCTTAGGGGGACCGAAGAACACTGAAGCTTTCTTT. Its translation: CASSLGGPKNTEAFF. This chain joins TRBV5-1 and TRBJ1-1; weak D call: TRBD1 (6 bases). The CDR3 is made up of 15 amino acids. Germline CDR1 reads SGHRS; CDR2 reads YFSETQ. The V and J ends lost 2 bases and 1 base respectively, with 12 bases between them.

This clonotype turned up a few times. J is TRBJ1-2 and V is TRBV6-2 or TRBV6-3; 7 bases align to TRBD1. V lost 0 bases and J lost 4; bases outside the gene matches: 2. Germline V gene data show CDR1 as MNHEY and CDR2 as SVGEGT. The CDR3 loop spans 14 amino acids. The CDR3 bases are TGTGCCAGCAGTTACTCAGGGGGCGTCTATGGCTACACCTTC. It codes for CASSYSGGVYGYTF.

This clonotype was picked up many times. The chain employs TRBV4-3 and TRBJ2-4; 11 bases match TRBD2. Per germline, CDR1 LGHNA and CDR2 YSLEER. The length of the CDR3 is 16 residues. V lost 1 base, J lost 6 bases, and 5 bases stayed unmatched. The CDR3: CASSQGLAGGGNIQYF. The CDR3 region has the DNA TGCGCCAGCAGCCAAGGGCTAGCGGGAGGAGGAAACATTCAGTACTTC.

Many counts were recorded for this clonotype. The rearrangement joins TRBV6-5 to TRBJ2-7, with 7 bases fitting TRBD1. The CDR3 spans 14 residues. Looked up from germline, CDR1 is MNHEY and CDR2 is SVGAGI. With 6 bases clipped from V and 1 base from J, the junction kept 6 bases outside the gene matches. This CDR3 reads CASSPDRESYEQYF. The DNA of the CDR3 is TGTGCCAGCAGCCCCGACAGGGAGTCCTACGAGCAGTACTTC.

There are a few counts of this clonotype. The chain couples TRBV28 to TRBJ1-2; D call uncertain. Trimming removed 4 bases from V and 6 bases from J, with 12 bases in between. The CDR3 is made up of 13 amino acids. Germline V lookup: CDR1 MDHEN, CDR2 SYDVKM. CDR3 sequence reads: CASSSPRQHGYTF. The CDR3 DNA reads TGTGCCAGCAGTTCCCCCCGGCAGCATGGCTACACCTTC.

In its sample, this clonotype was seen many times. The J gene is TRBJ2-5, the V gene TRBV29-1; D is unclear. The CDR3 runs to 13 residues. Germline lookup yields CDR1 SQVTM and CDR2 ANQGSEA. This chain's CDR3 is CSLQSGRRETQYF. Written as DNA, the CDR3 is TGCAGTCTACAGTCAGGCCGTCGTGAGACCCAGTACTTC.

This clonotype was counted between two and nine times. This rearrangement joins TRBV6-5 to TRBJ2-3, with a tentative D call TRBD2 (6 bases). Germline CDR1 MNHEY, CDR2 SVGAGI. The CDR3 length is 14 residues. The V end lost 8 bases, the J end lost 3 bases, and 15 bases lay between the germline ends. Written as DNA, the CDR3 is TGTGCCAGCTGGGAGGATCCTGAGACAGATACGCAGTATTTT. Translation: CASWEDPETDTQYF.

This clonotype is classed as medium-sized. This CDR3 is CASRSRDGDIQYF. The CDR3 DNA sequence: TGCGCCAGCAGGTCCCGGGACGGTGACATTCAGTACTTC. The chain employs TRBV5-1 and TRBJ2-4; the D gene could be TRBD1 or TRBD2 (5 bases each). Germline V gene lookup returns CDR1 SGHRS and CDR2 YFSETQ. Trimming took 5 bases from V and 8 from J, leaving 14 bases between them. The CDR3 contains 13 residues.

This clonotype was observed at least ten times. The chain uses TRBV7-2 and TRBJ1-5; D call uncertain. Between the trimmed V and J ends, which lost 3 bases and 9 bases, there was a span of 12 bases. Germline CDR1 reads SGHTA; CDR2 reads FQGNSA. The CDR3 extends over 13 amino acids. In DNA form, the CDR3 reads TGTGCCAGCAGCTTCTCAGTCTTTAGGCCCCAGCATTTT. This sequence encodes CASSFSVFRPQHF.

The J gene is TRBJ2-6, the V gene TRBV5-1, with a tentative D call TRBD1 (6 bases). V gave up 4 bases and J gave up 0 bases, with 17 bases separating them. Per the germline V gene, CDR1 is SGHRS and CDR2 is YFSETQ. The CDR3 loop spans 18 amino acids. The CDR3 here is CASSQITGSSSGANVLTF. The CDR3 DNA is TGCGCCAGCAGCCAGATTACAGGGTCGAGCTCTGGGGCCAACGTCCTGACTTTC.

This clonotype was observed a handful of times. V gene TRBV7-9 combines with J gene TRBJ2-1; D is uncertain. The CDR3 covers 13 residues. V was shortened by 5 bases and J by 12 bases, with 17 bases between the two germline ends. Germline V lookup: CDR1 SEHNR, CDR2 FQNEAQ (reference sequence). Here the CDR3 reads CASSPRWSVAQFF. For the CDR3, the DNA is TGTGCCAGCAGCCCCCGGTGGTCTGTCGCGCAGTTCTTC.

This clonotype was recorded a few times. As DNA, the CDR3 is TGTGCCAGCAGCTTAGTGTCGGTTTCGGGCGGTGGTTACGAGCAGTACTTC. As protein: CASSLVSVSGGGYEQYF. The chain carries TRBV11-3 and TRBJ2-7; no clear D gene. Germline loops: CDR1 SGHNT, CDR2 YENEEA. Trimming removed 1 base from V and 4 bases from J, with 20 bases in between. The CDR3 is 17 amino acids. Using reference TRBV11-3 and TRBJ2-7 for the parts outside the CDR3, the full variable domain is EAGVVQSPRYKIIEKKQPVAFWCNPISGHNTLYWYLQNLGQGPELLIRYENEEAVDDSQLPKDRFSAERLKGVDSTLKIQPAELGDSAVYLCASSLVSVSGGGYEQYFGPGTRLTVT.

Regarding this clonotype: In this CDR3 the conserved last residue, phenylalanine or tryptophan, is missing, so a read error is likely. The chain uses TRBV12-3 or TRBV12-4 and TRBJ1-6, with 9 bases matching TRBD1. The CDR3 consists of 14 residues. The junction had 10 bases not matched to a gene; V was cut back by 5 bases and J by 14 bases. The CDR3 region has the DNA TGTGCCAGCAGTACGGACAGGGGTTGGTCCACCCTCCACTTA. Residues: CASSTDRGWSTLHL.

This clonotype was seen many times. CDR3 in DNA: TGTGCCAGCAGCCCTTCGGGGTTGGGGCAGTTCTTC. Translated: CASSPSGLGQFF. J is TRBJ2-1 and V is TRBV11-2, with D maybe TRBD2 (5 bases). Germline V gene lookup returns CDR1 SGHAT and CDR2 FQNNGV. The CDR3 sequence is 12 residues long. V gave up 5 bases and J gave up 12 bases, with 14 bases separating them.